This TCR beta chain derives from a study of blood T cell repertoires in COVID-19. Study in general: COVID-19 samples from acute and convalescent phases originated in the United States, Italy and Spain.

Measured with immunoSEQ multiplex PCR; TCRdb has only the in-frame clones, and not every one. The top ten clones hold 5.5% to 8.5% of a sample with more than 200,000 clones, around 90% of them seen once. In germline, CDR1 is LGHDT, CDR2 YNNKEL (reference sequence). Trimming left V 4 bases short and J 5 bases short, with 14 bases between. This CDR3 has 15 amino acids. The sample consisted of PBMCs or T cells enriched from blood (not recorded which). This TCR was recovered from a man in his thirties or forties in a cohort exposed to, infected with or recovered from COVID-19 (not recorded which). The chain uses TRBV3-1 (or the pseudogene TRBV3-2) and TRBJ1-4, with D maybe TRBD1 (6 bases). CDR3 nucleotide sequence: TGTGCCAGCAGCCCCCGAGGACAGCCAAATGAAAAACTGTTTTTT. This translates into CASSPRGQPNEKLFF.